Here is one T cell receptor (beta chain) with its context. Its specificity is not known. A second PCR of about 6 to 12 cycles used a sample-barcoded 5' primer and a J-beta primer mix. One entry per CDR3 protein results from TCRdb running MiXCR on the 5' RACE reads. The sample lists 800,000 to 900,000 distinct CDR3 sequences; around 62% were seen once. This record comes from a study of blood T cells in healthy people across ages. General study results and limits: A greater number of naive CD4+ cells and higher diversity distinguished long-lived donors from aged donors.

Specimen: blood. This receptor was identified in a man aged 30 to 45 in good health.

CDR3 in amino acids: CSVLRTQETQFF. CDR3 DNA sequence: TGCAGCGTTTTGAGAACCCAAGAGACCCAGTTCTTC. The J gene is TRBJ2-1, the V gene TRBV29-1; unclear D gene. The germline V gene encodes CDR1 SQVTM and CDR2 ANQGSEA. The CDR3 contains 12 residues. V lost 5 bases and J 13 bases, leaving 18 bases between the germline ends.